These T cell receptor beta chains were read from a single sample in a study of T cell responses to AZD1222 COVID-19 vaccine. The assay was immunoSEQ multiplex PCR, and TCRdb's table has in-frame clones only and misses some. The data hold tens of thousands of clones, with more than 60% observed a single time. The sequencing here drew on peripheral blood, taken 28 days after the second dose of the MenACWY control vaccine. All receptors come from an adult who received the MenACWY meningococcal vaccine as a control. The CDR3 runs from the conserved cysteine through the conserved F or W. A D gene is named only where the DNA matches it firmly. Only some rows state a clone size, as once, few, many or a class for expanded clones.

>.|.|TRBV2|TRBJ1-6
CASTGGHPGSSPLHF
TGTGCCAGCACTGGGGGTCATCCGGGCAGTTCACCCCTCCACTTT
>TRBD2|.|TRBV9|TRBJ2-1
CASSPQTSPVNNEQFF
TGTGCCAGCAGCCCCCAGACTAGCCCTGTTAACAATGAGCAGTTCTTC
>.|.|TRBV5-1|TRBJ2-7
CASSLDPGRNEQYF
TGCGCCAGCAGCTTGGACCCTGGGCGCAACGAGCAGTACTTC
>.|.|TRBV11-2|TRBJ1-3
CASSLAPGEGTGNTIYF
TGTGCCAGCAGCTTAGCCCCAGGTGAGGGCACTGGAAACACCATATATTTT
>TRBD1|once|TRBV29-1|TRBJ1-2
CSVGRRDSYGYTF
TGCAGCGTCGGACGCCGGGACAGCTATGGCTACACCTTC
>.|once|TRBV19|TRBJ1-2
CASRYGPGYGYTF
TGTGCCAGTAGGTACGGGCCAGGCTATGGCTACACCTTC
>TRBD1|.|TRBV25-1|TRBJ1-5
CASSDAGTDQPQHF
TGTGCCAGCAGTGACGCCGGGACAGATCAGCCCCAGCATTTT
>.|.|TRBV19|TRBJ2-2
CASSIGTGNTGELFF
TGTGCCAGTAGTATCGGGACTGGCAACACCGGGGAGCTGTTTTTT
>.|.|TRBV6-5|TRBJ2-3
CASSSRGVSTDTQYF
TGTGCCAGCAGTTCCAGGGGGGTTAGCACAGATACGCAGTATTTT
>.|.|TRBV29-1|TRBJ1-1
CSGRGLNTEAFF
TGCAGCGGGAGGGGCTTGAACACTGAAGCTTTCTTT
>TRBD1|once|TRBV29-1|TRBJ1-1
CSVVSPGTANTEAFF
TGCAGCGTCGTCTCCCCCGGGACAGCTAACACTGAAGCTTTCTTT
>.|.|TRBV5-4|TRBJ2-7
CASSLDRNNEQYF
TGTGCCAGCAGCTTGGACAGGAATAACGAGCAGTACTTC
>.|.|TRBV3-1/TRBV3-2|TRBJ1-6
CASSQDFLLGNSRRANSPLHF
TGTGCCAGCAGCCAAGATTTTTTGTTGGGCAACTCAAGGAGAGCTAATTCACCCCTCCACTTT
>.|.|TRBV2|TRBJ1-1
CASRRHTEAFF
TGTGCCAGCAGACGTCACACTGAAGCTTTCTTT
>.|once|TRBV30|TRBJ2-7
CAWSVGDEQYF
TGTGCCTGGAGTGTCGGGGACGAGCAGTACTTC
>.|many|TRBV1|TRBJ1-3
CTSNSPAMVRRPYTIYF
TGCACCAGCAACTCGCCGGCCATGGTTCGGCGTCCTTACACCATATATTTT
>.|.|TRBV6-5|TRBJ1-5
CASTGLNQPQHF
TGTGCCAGCACTGGGCTCAATCAGCCCCAGCATTTT
>TRBD1|few|TRBV5-1|TRBJ1-1
CASSWGDRKNTEAFF
TGCGCCAGCAGCTGGGGGGACAGAAAGAACACTGAAGCTTTCTTT
>.|.|TRBV7-2|TRBJ1-2
CASSQSTGNYGYTF
TGTGCCAGCAGCCAGTCGACGGGGAACTATGGCTACACCTTC
>TRBD1|.|TRBV18|TRBJ2-5
CASSTGTEETQYF
TGTGCCAGCTCTACCGGGACAGAAGAGACCCAGTACTTC
>.|.|TRBV15|TRBJ2-3
CATSPRQFGTQYF
TGTGCCACCAGCCCTCGACAGTTCGGTACGCAGTATTTT
>.|.|TRBV28|TRBJ1-1
CASSPPAVANEAFF
TGTGCCAGCAGTCCCCCCGCCGTAGCGAATGAAGCTTTCTTT
>.|once|TRBV5-5|TRBJ2-3
CASSLHRDTDTQYF
TGTGCCAGCAGCTTGCACAGGGACACAGATACGCAGTATTTT
>.|.|TRBV30|TRBJ1-6
CAWSPGTNSPLHF
TGTGCCTGGAGTCCGGGGACGAATTCACCCCTCCACTTT